This T cell receptor beta chain was captured by sequencing in a study of blood T cells in healthy people across ages. Across the whole study: Template-switching capture recovered about one barcoded beta molecule per two T cells. Study-wide findings and caveats: Underestimates were what the diversity estimates from one million T cells were considered to be. Long-lived donors had more naive CD4+ cells and higher diversity than aged donors.

The CDR3 consists of 17 residues. V trimming: 0 bases; J trimming: 3 bases; junction bases outside the gene matches: 4. Germline values: CDR1 LGHDT, CDR2 YNNKEL (reference sequence). Ten milliliters of peripheral blood were drawn from each donor. The authors ran a second PCR of about 6 to 12 cycles using a sample-barcoded 5' primer and a J-beta primer mix. One entry per CDR3 protein, called by TCRdb with MiXCR from the 5' RACE reads. The repertoire holds around 800,000 distinct CDR3 sequences, approximately 55% seen once, with approximately 41% in the top ten. This clonotype was seen only once. The antigen is undetermined.

This chain joins TRBV3-1 and TRBJ2-5, with 13 positions matching TRBD2. This receptor was obtained from a man older than 75 in good health. Input material: blood. The chain's CDR3 is CASSQEGTSGTEETQYF. CDR3 nucleotide sequence: TGTGCCAGCAGCCAAGAGGGGACTAGCGGGACCGAAGAGACCCAGTACTTC.